This T cell receptor (beta chain) was identified during a study of T cells of healthy individuals. Germline CDR1 KGHSH, CDR2 LQKENI. Trimming took 6 bases from V and 0 from J; bases not matched to a gene: 9. CDR3 size: 17 residues. This clonotype showed up many times. TCRdb processed the 5' RACE reads anew with MiXCR; each CDR3 protein has one entry. The table records around 63,000 distinct CDR3 sequences, about a sixth of them present only once. The chain joins TRBV18 to TRBJ1-4; 8 nucleotides agree with TRBD1. The sequence was collected from a human donor in good health. CDR3 amino acids: CASSQSPQGATNEKLFF. CDR3 DNA: TGTGCCAGCTCTCAATCCCCACAGGGGGCAACTAATGAAAAACTGTTTTTT.